The subject of this entry is one T cell receptor (beta chain). V was shortened by 5 bases and J by 6 bases, with 14 bases between the two germline ends. Germline V gene sequence: CDR1 MNHEY, CDR2 SMNVEV (reference sequence). CDR3 size: 15 residues. Authors' methods: Estimation of nucleated cell counts relied on the amplification of reference gene primers. Sequencing was performed with immunoSEQ multiplex PCR; in TCRdb, only in-frame clones are kept and a portion is missing. The V and J calls and clone size were taken over from that table, and D and trimming were inferred from the DNA. Here the sample spans 150,000 to 200,000 clones, 65% to 85% being singletons. These data come from a study of blood T cell repertoires in COVID-19. Study-level background: Both acute and convalescent COVID-19 samples were obtained from the United States, Italy and Spain. T cells, B-cell-depleted T cells, or PBMCs provided the cDNA or gDNA that served as material.

Source material: peripheral blood. The sequence was obtained from a woman aged 25 to 39 with acute or convalescent COVID-19. This chain uses TRBV27 with TRBJ1-6; perhaps TRBD1 as D (6 bases). The CDR3 DNA sequence: TGTGCCAGCAGTGAGGGGGTTATCTCTAATTCACCCCTCCACTTT. Translating it yields CASSEGVISNSPLHF.